This TCR beta chain appears in the sequencing data of a study of T cells expressing NK-cell markers. Study information: One of eight sequenced donors was HCMV-seronegative; the other seven were seropositive. General observations from the study: Unclear, still, was the HCMV specificity of the expanded NKG2C+ T cell clones.

Germline-derived CDR1 and CDR2 are DFQATT and SNEGSKA (reference sequence). The CDR3 sequence is 14 residues long. From the 5' RACE reads, TCRdb lists one entry per CDR3 protein and no DNA. The table lists 250,000 to 300,000 distinct CDR3 sequences. As to this clonotype: What it binds is unknown.

The sequence was collected from a woman between 18 and 70 years old in good health. This chain connects TRBV20-1 to TRBJ2-7. The source material was blood T cells: a sorted CD56 or NKG2C T cell subset, CD4+ or CD8+ T cells, or bulk PBMC T cells (not recorded which). CDR3: CSARDVRGYYEQYF.